Listed here are 14 T cell receptor beta chains from one sample, sequenced in a study of OX40 agonist ivuxolimab in advanced cancers. The data were produced by immunoSEQ multiplex PCR, yet TCRdb's version contains in-frame clones alone and is incomplete. The sample carries tens of thousands of clones, approximately 92% recorded once. The material sequenced was CD4+ or CD8+ T cells sorted from blood, taken in a trial of the OX40 agonist ivuxolimab. These receptors originate from an adult with an advanced solid tumor such as melanoma, head and neck, liver or kidney cancer.

The chain is built from TRBV19 and TRBJ1-5, with TRBD1 matching over 9 bases. CDR1 is LNHDA and CDR2 is SQIVND in the germline V gene (reference sequence). The length of the CDR3 is 17 residues. With 9 bases clipped from V and 5 bases from J, the junction kept 17 bases outside the gene matches. This CDR3 is CASQTGSGQGKYQPQHF. CDR3 in DNA: TGTGCCAGCCAAACCGGCTCGGGACAGGGTAAGTATCAGCCCCAGCATTTT.

CDR3 residues: CASSDGLGGSPLHF. The CDR3, as DNA: TGTGCCAGTAGTGACGGCCTGGGTGGATCACCCCTCCACTTT. The chain employs TRBV19 and TRBJ1-6; no firm D call. V was shortened by 5 bases and J by 10 bases, with 15 bases between the two germline ends. Germline lookup yields CDR1 LNHDA and CDR2 SQIVND (reference sequence). The CDR3 has 14 amino acids. Full variable domain (rest looked up from reference TRBV19 and TRBJ1-6): DGGITQSPKYLFRKEGQNVTLSCEQNLNHDAMYWYRQDPGQGLRLIYYSQIVNDFQKGDIAEGYSVSREKKESFPLTVTSAQKNPTAFYLCASSDGLGGSPLHFGNGTRLTVT.

The chain uses TRBV18 and TRBJ2-7, with D tentatively TRBD1 (5 bases). This CDR3 comprises 13 residues. Germline V lookup: CDR1 KGHSH, CDR2 LQKENI. With 6 bases removed from V and 4 bases from J, the gap between germline ends came to 13 bases. The DNA for the CDR3 is TGTGCCAGCTCCCCTCTTACAGGTTACGAGCAGTACTTC. Its protein product is CASSPLTGYEQYF. Variable domain in full (rest from reference TRBV18 and TRBJ2-7): NAGVMQNPRHLVRRRGQEARLRCSPMKGHSHVYWYRQLPEEGLKFMVYLQKENIIDESGMPKERFSAEFPKEGPSILRIQQVVRGDSAAYFCASSPLTGYEQYFGPGTRLTVT.

This sequence joins TRBV5-1 and TRBJ1-1; D may be TRBD1 (5 bases). V shed 4 bases and J shed 1 base, with 14 bases lying between them. Germline assignment: CDR1 SGHRS and CDR2 YFSETQ. The CDR3 is made up of 15 amino acids. In DNA form, the CDR3 reads TGCGCCAGCAGCCTCCCTGATGGGGGGAACACTGAAGCTTTCTTT. It is translated as CASSLPDGGNTEAFF. Drawing the rest from reference TRBV5-1 and TRBJ1-1, the complete variable domain is KAGVTQTPRYLIKTRGQQVTLSCSPISGHRSVSWYQQTPGQGLQFLFEYFSETQRNKGNFPGRFSGRQFSNSRSEMNVSTLELGDSALYLCASSLPDGGNTEAFFGQGTRLTVV.

This chain uses TRBV5-1 with TRBJ2-7; no definite D call. Trimming took off 0 bases at V and 2 bases at J, with 6 bases between the two ends. From germline, CDR1 is SGHRS and CDR2 YFSETQ. This CDR3 contains 13 residues. CDR3 in amino acids: CASSLDTAYEQYF. CDR3 coding DNA: TGCGCCAGCAGCTTGGACACCGCCTACGAGCAGTACTTC.

The chain recombines TRBV7-3 with TRBJ2-2, with TRBD2 matching 11 bases. CDR3 size: 16 residues. Germline V gene sequence: CDR1 SGHTA, CDR2 FQGTGA. Losses at the gene ends were 5 bases for V and 2 bases for J; bases not matched to a gene: 4. The CDR3 DNA follows: TGTGCCAGCAGCCGTACTAGCGGGAGAAACACCGGGGAGCTGTTTTTT. The encoded protein is CASSRTSGRNTGELFF. The full variable domain, rest sourced from reference TRBV7-3 and TRBJ2-2, is GAGVSQTPSNKVTEKGKYVELRCDPISGHTALYWYRQSLGQGPEFLIYFQGTGAADDSGLPNDRFFAVRPEGSVSTLKIQRTERGDSAVYLCASSRTSGRNTGELFFGEGSRLTVL.

The chain couples TRBV5-1 to TRBJ2-1; D gene ambiguous. The CDR3 spans 12 residues. Trimming removed 4 bases from V and 12 bases from J, with 14 bases in between. Germline CDR1 and CDR2: SGHRS and YFSETQ. CDR3: CASSHERSGQFF. CDR3 nucleotide sequence: TGCGCCAGCAGCCATGAACGATCTGGGCAGTTCTTC.

This sequence joins TRBV12-5 and TRBJ2-1; 8 nucleotides agree with TRBD1. The trim removed 7 bases at V and 4 bases at J, leaving 9 bases unmatched. The CDR3 is 15 amino acids. The germline V gene encodes CDR1 LGHNT and CDR2 FRNRAP. CDR3 in DNA: TGTGCTAGTGTCCCAGAGGGACAGGCGTACAATGAGCAGTTCTTC. Residues: CASVPEGQAYNEQFF.

This rearrangement joins TRBV5-4 to TRBJ1-4, with D unresolved. CDR1 and CDR2 (germline): SGHNT, YYREEE (reference sequence). This CDR3 has 15 amino acids. Trimming cost V 0 bases and J 2 bases, with 8 bases left between them. CDR3: CASSLDIGTNEKLFF. The CDR3, as DNA: TGTGCCAGCAGCTTGGACATAGGCACTAATGAAAAACTGTTTTTT.

This clone was seen a single time. The CDR3 region has the DNA TGTGCCAGCAGCTCCGACGGACAAGAGACCCAGTACTTC. Its translation is CASSSDGQETQYF. The chain recombines TRBV7-3 with TRBJ2-5; unclear D gene. The CDR3 sequence is 13 residues long. The V gene's germline CDR1 is SGHTA and CDR2 FQGTGA. The V end lost 4 bases, the J end lost 2 bases, and 8 bases lay between the germline ends.

This clone was found a few times. DNA for the CDR3: TGTGCCAGTAGTATAGATCGTGACGGCCTTTCGGGCTACACCTTC. This sequence encodes CASSIDRDGLSGYTF. The rearrangement joins TRBV19 to TRBJ1-2; no firm D call. The germline CDR1 and CDR2 sequences are LNHDA and SQIVND (reference sequence). The CDR3 is made up of 15 amino acids. Trimming shortened V by 0 bases and J by 8 bases, and 16 bases separated the two germline ends. Full variable domain (missing parts from reference TRBV19 and TRBJ1-2): DGGITQSPKYLFRKEGQNVTLSCEQNLNHDAMYWYRQDPGQGLRLIYYSQIVNDFQKGDIAEGYSVSREKKESFPLTVTSAQKNPTAFYLCASSIDRDGLSGYTFGSGTRLTVV.

This clone has only one observation. This chain connects TRBV7-2 to TRBJ2-7; weak D call: TRBD2 (6 bases). Trimming shortened V by 0 bases and J by 3 bases, and 18 bases separated the two germline ends. The CDR3 extends over 17 amino acids. Looked up from germline, CDR1 is SGHTA and CDR2 is FQGNSA. CDR3 bases: TGTGCCAGCAGCTTAGCCTCTCGGGGGACGTGGAACTACGAGCAGTACTTC. It is translated as CASSLASRGTWNYEQYF.

The genes are TRBV7-2 and TRBJ2-7, with TRBD1 as a possible D gene (5 bases). The CDR3 extends over 13 amino acids. Germline CDR1 is SGHTA and CDR2 is FQGNSA. V was cut by 3 bases and J by 5 bases, with 11 bases left in between. The CDR3 here is CASSFFWGDEQYF. Here the CDR3 DNA reads TGTGCCAGCAGCTTTTTTTGGGGCGACGAGCAGTACTTC.

The chain combines TRBV7-2 with TRBJ1-4; 11 bases fit TRBD1. The CDR3 spans 15 residues. Per germline, CDR1 SGHTA and CDR2 FQGNSA. The junction had 2 bases not matched to a gene; V was cut back by 1 base and J by 7 bases. Written as DNA, the CDR3 is TGTGCCAGCAGCTTAGGTGGGACAGGGGGTGAAAAACTGTTTTTT. It translates to CASSLGGTGGEKLFF.